The rows below give T cell receptor beta chains drawn from one sample of a study of T cell changes during pregnancy in multiple sclerosis. Data came from immunoSEQ multiplex PCR; TCRdb stores just in-frame clones and leaves some out. The data hold tens of thousands of clones, with over 85% observed a single time. Sequencing used peripheral blood, obtained after pregnancy. These receptors originate from a female donor in good health, enrolled as a control in a pregnancy study. Each CDR3 is given with its conserved first and last residue. The D gene is left open where the match is weak. The size field is filled for only some rows; it gives once, few, many or a size class.

J,size,V,D,DNA,CDR3
TRBJ2-2,NA,TRBV28,TRBD1,TGTGCCAGCAGTTTAGAGGGGGCGCAGAACACCGGGGAGCTGTTTTTT,CASSLEGAQNTGELFF
TRBJ2-5,once,TRBV28,TRBD2,TGTGCCAGCAGGGGGGGTTCCAGCGGGAGGCCCCATGCGGAGACCCAGTACTTC,CASRGGSSGRPHAETQYF
TRBJ2-7,NA,TRBV11-1,TRBD2,TGTGCCAGCAGCTTCGGACTAGCGGGAGCCCCAATCTACGAGCAGTACTTC,CASSFGLAGAPIYEQYF
TRBJ2-2,NA,TRBV28,TRBD1,TGTGCCAGCAGTATGGGGACAGGGCCCACCGGGGAGCTGTTTTTT,CASSMGTGPTGELFF
TRBJ2-1,NA,TRBV6-5,TRBD1,TGTGCCAGCTCCAGGACAGGAGGCAATGAGCAGTTCTTC,CASSRTGGNEQFF
TRBJ1-4,NA,TRBV7-2,NA,TGTGCCAGCAGCCTAGACAGCTATTTGCGAGAAAAACTGTTTTTT,CASSLDSYLREKLFF
TRBJ1-5,NA,TRBV27,NA,TGTGCCAGCAGCCCTAATGGAGAGCCCCAGCATTTT,CASSPNGEPQHF
TRBJ2-5,NA,TRBV5-4,TRBD1,TGTGCCAGCAGCTCGCCGGGACAGGGCGGGGAGACCCAGTACTTC,CASSSPGQGGETQYF
TRBJ1-2,NA,TRBV29-1,NA,TGCACCCACGGTCGGGGGGAGGGAGGCTACACCTTC,CTHGRGEGGYTF
TRBJ2-7,NA,TRBV5-1,NA,TGCGCCAGCAGCTTTACAGGGATCCACGAGCAGTACTTC,CASSFTGIHEQYF
TRBJ1-6,NA,TRBV7-6,NA,TGTGCCAGCAGCTCTTCGGAGGCGCGGGCTAATTCACCCCTCCACTTT,CASSSSEARANSPLHF
TRBJ1-3,once,TRBV5-1,NA,TGCGCCAGCAGCTTAAGAGGAGCCGGAAACACCATATATTTT,CASSLRGAGNTIYF
TRBJ2-1,NA,TRBV18,TRBD1,TGTGCCAGCTCACCGGGACAGGACACCTACAATGAGCAGTTCTTC,CASSPGQDTYNEQFF
TRBJ2-5,few,TRBV9,NA,TGTGCCAGCAGCGTATTGGCAGGGCCTCAAGAGACCCAGTACTTC,CASSVLAGPQETQYF
TRBJ2-5,NA,TRBV5-1,TRBD2,TGCGCCAGCAGCTTTGGGACTAGCGGGGACGGGGAGACCCAGTACTTC,CASSFGTSGDGETQYF
TRBJ1-4,NA,TRBV28,TRBD1,TGTGCCAGCATCGAGACAGGGTATGAAAAACTGTTTTTT,CASIETGYEKLFF
TRBJ2-5,once,TRBV7-3,TRBD2,TGTGCCAGCAGCTTAACCACTGGACTAGCGGGACTCCAAGAGACCCAGTACTTC,CASSLTTGLAGLQETQYF
TRBJ1-3,NA,TRBV28,NA,TGTGCCAGCAGTTTCCGGGCTGGAAACACCATATATTTT,CASSFRAGNTIYF
TRBJ2-7,NA,TRBV4-1,TRBD2,TGCGCCAGCAGCCATTTAGGCGGCGGGGGGCCTGGGGAGCAGTACTTC,CASSHLGGGGPGEQYF